This TCR beta chain originates from a study of monozygotic twins with inflammatory bowel disease. Concerning this clonotype itself: Antigen: not known.

TCRdb re-called the 5' RACE reads and catalogs CDR3 proteins one per entry, DNA excluded. The table lists a few hundred thousand distinct CDR3 sequences. RNA in its total form was extracted from whole blood, and T cells were not sorted. General study findings and limits: Limited statistical power may explain no repertoire similarity difference between concordant and discordant twins.

The CDR3 totals 16 residues. The V gene's germline CDR1 is KGHSH and CDR2 LQKENI. The sequencing input was blood. This sequence originates from a human donor with ulcerative colitis or Crohn's disease, or a healthy co-twin of an affected twin (not recorded which). This chain uses TRBV18 with TRBJ2-3; TCRdb's assignment of TRBD1 cannot be checked, as there is no DNA. CDR3 sequence: CASSPVGGAPADTQYF.